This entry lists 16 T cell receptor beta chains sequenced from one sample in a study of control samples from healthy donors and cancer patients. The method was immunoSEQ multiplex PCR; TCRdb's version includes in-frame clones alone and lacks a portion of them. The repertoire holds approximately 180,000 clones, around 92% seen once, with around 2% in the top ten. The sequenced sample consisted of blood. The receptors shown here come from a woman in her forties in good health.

CDR3 DNA sequence: TGTGCCAGCAGCTTAGCAGGAGGTTCTGGAAACACCATATATTTT. Translating it yields CASSLAGGSGNTIYF. The rearrangement uses TRBV7-6 and TRBJ1-3, with no clear D. The CDR3 has 15 amino acids. Germline V gives CDR1 SGHVS, CDR2 FNYEAQ. V was pared by 0 bases and J by 1 base, with 7 bases between.

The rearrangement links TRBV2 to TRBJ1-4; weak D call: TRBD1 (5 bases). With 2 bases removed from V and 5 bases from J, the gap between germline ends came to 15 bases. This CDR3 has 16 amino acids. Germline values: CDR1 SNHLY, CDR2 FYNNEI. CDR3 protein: CASSELLGLQNEKLFF. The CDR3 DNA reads TGTGCCAGCAGTGAACTGTTGGGACTTCAGAATGAAAAACTGTTTTTT.

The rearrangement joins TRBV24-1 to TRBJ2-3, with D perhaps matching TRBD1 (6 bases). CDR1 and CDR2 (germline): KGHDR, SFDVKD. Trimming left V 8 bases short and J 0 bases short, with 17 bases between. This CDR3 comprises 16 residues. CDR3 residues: CATKFYQGSSTDTQYF. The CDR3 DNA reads TGTGCCACCAAGTTCTATCAGGGGTCTAGCACAGATACGCAGTATTTT.

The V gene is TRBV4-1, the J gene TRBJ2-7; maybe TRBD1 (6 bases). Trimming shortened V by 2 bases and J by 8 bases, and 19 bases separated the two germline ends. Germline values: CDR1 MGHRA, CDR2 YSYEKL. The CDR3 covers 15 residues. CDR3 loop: CASSQTRDTAIQQYF. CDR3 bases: TGCGCCAGCAGCCAAACCCGGGACACCGCTATCCAGCAGTACTTC.

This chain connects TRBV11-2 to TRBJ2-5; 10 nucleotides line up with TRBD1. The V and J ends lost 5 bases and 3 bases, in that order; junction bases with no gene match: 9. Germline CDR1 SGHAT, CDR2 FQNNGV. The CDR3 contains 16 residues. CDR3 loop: CASSPGPGTGEETQYF. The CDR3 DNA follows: TGTGCCAGCAGCCCGGGTCCCGGGACAGGGGAAGAGACCCAGTACTTC.

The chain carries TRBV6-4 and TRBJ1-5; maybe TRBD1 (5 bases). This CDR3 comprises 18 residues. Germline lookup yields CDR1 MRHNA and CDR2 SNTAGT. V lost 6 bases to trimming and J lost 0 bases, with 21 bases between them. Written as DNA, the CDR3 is TGTGCCAGCAGCGTTCAGGGCACCCGAGGATATAGCAATCAGCCCCAGCATTTT. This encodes CASSVQGTRGYSNQPQHF.

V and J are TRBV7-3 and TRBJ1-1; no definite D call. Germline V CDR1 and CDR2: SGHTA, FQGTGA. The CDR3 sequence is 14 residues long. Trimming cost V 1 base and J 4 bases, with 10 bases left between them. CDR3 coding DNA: TGTGCCAGCAGCTTAAATCCGGGTTTCACTGAAGCTTTCTTT. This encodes CASSLNPGFTEAFF. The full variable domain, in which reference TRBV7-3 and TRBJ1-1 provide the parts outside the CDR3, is GAGVSQTPSNKVTEKGKYVELRCDPISGHTALYWYRQSLGQGPEFLIYFQGTGAADDSGLPNDRFFAVRPEGSVSTLKIQRTERGDSAVYLCASSLNPGFTEAFFGQGTRLTVV.

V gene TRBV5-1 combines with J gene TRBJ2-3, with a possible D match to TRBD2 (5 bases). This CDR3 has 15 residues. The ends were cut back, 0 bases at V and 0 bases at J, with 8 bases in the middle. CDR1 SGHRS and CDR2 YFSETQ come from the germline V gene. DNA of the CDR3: TGCGCCAGCAGCTTGGAGGACTGGAGCACAGATACGCAGTATTTT. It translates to CASSLEDWSTDTQYF.

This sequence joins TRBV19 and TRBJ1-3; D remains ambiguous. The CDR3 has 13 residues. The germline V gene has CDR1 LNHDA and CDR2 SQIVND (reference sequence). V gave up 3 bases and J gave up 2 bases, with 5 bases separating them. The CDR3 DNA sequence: TGTGCCAGTAGTATTAACACTGGAAACACCATATATTTT. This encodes CASSINTGNTIYF.

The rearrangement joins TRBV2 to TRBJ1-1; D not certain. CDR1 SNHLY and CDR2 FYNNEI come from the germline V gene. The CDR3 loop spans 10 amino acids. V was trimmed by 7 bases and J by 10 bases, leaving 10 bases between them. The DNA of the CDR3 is TGTGCCAGCATAGGGAAAGGAGCTTTCTTT. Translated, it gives CASIGKGAFF.

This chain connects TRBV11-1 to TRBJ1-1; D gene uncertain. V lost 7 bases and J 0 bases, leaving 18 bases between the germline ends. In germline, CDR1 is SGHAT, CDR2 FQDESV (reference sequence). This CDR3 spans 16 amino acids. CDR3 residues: CASTARRTEMNTEAFF. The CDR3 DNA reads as TGTGCCAGCACCGCCAGAAGGACGGAAATGAACACTGAAGCTTTCTTT.

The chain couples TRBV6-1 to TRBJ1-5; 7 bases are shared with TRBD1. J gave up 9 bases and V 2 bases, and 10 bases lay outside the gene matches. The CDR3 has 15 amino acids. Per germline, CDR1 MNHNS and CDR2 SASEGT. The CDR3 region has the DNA TGTGCCAGCAGTGAAAGGGACAGAAATCTATCGCCCCAGCATTTT. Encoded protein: CASSERDRNLSPQHF.

CDR3 loop: CASSSGQGSYEQYF. CDR3 in DNA: TGTGCCAGCAGCAGCGGACAGGGTTCCTACGAGCAGTACTTC. This chain joins TRBV5-4 and TRBJ2-7, with TRBD1 identical over 8 bases. Germline V gives CDR1 SGHNT, CDR2 YYREEE (reference sequence). This CDR3 is 14 amino acids long. V shed 4 bases, J shed 1 base, and the junction held 4 bases outside the gene matches.

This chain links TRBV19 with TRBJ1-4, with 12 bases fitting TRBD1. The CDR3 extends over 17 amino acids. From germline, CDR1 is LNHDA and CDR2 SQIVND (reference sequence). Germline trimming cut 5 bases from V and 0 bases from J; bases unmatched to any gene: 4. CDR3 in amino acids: CASSSRDRGPTNEKLFF. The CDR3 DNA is TGTGCCAGTAGTTCCAGGGACAGGGGGCCAACTAATGAAAAACTGTTTTTT.

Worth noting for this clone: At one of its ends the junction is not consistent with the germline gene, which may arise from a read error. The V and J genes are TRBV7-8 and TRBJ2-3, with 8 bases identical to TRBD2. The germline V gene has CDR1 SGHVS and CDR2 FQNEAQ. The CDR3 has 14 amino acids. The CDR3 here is CASSVAGITDTQYF. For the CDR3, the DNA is TGTGCCAGCAGCGTAGCGGGGATCACAGATACGCAGTATTTT.

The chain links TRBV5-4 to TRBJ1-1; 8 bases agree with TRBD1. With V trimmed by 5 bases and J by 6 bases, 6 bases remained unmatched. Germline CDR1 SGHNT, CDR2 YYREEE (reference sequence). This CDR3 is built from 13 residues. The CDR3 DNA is TGTGCCAGCAGTCTACCACAGGGGGCTGAAGCTTTCTTT. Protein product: CASSLPQGAEAFF.